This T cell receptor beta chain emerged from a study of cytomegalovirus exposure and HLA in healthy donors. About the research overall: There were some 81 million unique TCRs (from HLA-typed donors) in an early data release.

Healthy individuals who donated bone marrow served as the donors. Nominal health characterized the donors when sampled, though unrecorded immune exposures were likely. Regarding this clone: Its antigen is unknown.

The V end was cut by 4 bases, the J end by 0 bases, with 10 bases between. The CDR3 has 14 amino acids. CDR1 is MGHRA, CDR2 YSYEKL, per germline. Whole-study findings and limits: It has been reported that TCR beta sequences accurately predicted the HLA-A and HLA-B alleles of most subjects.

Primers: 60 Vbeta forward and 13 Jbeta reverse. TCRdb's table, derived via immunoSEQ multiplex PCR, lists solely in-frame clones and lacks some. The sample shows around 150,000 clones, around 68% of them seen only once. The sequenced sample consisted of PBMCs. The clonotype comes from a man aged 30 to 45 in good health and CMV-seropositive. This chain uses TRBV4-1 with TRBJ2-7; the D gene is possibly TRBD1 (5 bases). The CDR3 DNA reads TGCGCCAGCAGCCTGTACAGGAGCTCCTACGAGCAGTACTTC. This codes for CASSLYRSSYEQYF.